The present TCR beta chain was sequenced within a study of T cells in Graves' hyperthyroidism and ophthalmopathy (dated by TCRdb to between 2019 and 2020). Describing the broader study: Peripheral blood samples were taken at the time of initial diagnosis, prior to any treatment. Thyroid tissue and blood T-cell repertoires from about six Graves' hyperthyroidism patients were also compared in the study. Once sampling was done, hyperthyroidism patients were given methimazole at a starting dose of 30 mg daily, whereas ophthalmopathy patients were given high-dose intravenous methylprednisolone. The 100 discovery patients were randomly split 7:3 into training and test sets. TCR V-J signatures able to tell the groups apart were searched for in a discovery cohort of 90 to 100 patients, of whom 40 to 45 had Graves' ophthalmopathy and around 56 had stable Graves' hyperthyroidism. Whether ophthalmopathy could be predicted prospectively was tested in an independent validation cohort made up of 18 to 20 hyperthyroidism patients plus 17 patients who later progressed to ophthalmopathy. The paper describes TCR Vbeta CDR3 sequencing of 140 or so peripheral blood samples, made up of some 42 ophthalmopathy patients, some 76 hyperthyroidism patients and 17 progressor patients.

Looking up the germline V gene yields CDR1 SNHLY and CDR2 FYNNEI. The CDR3 contains 16 residues, cysteine and phenylalanine counted. The CDR3 DNA has 48 bases and is translated from base 1. V lost 4 bases and J lost 0 bases; the stretch between them is 10 bases long. TCR beta CDR3 regions were amplified from RNA transcripts. For the first round of RT-PCR on the TCR CDR3, the HTBI primer set was used together with the Qiagen OneStep RT-PCR kit. Libraries were constructed in a second round of multiplex PCR, after which size selection and purification were performed. Paired-end sequencing of the libraries was performed with 100 bp reads on an Illumina HiSeq2000. As for the original processing: SOAPnuke was used to process the raw data, removing reads that contained adapters or uncalled bases, had a mean Phred below 15, or lacked an exact match to the constant primer or identifier. High-quality paired reads were merged using COPE v1.2.5, and each unique nucleotide sequence was defined as a clonotype. MiTCR v1.1 was used to align the clonotypes against IMGT TRBV, TRBD and TRBJ reference segments. The analysis was restricted to V-J combinations with a frequency above 0.0001, which together covered 99.2% of the repertoires. The TCS score was defined as F50 (clonal expansion) divided by E x V (chaos), with BLOSUM62-based TCRdist calculated between CDR3 peptides within each V-J. Welch's t-statistics and random forest reduced roughly 540 V-J features to around 14, which were used in a naive Bayes classifier (R e1071). Clones were called with MiXCR by TCRdb after fastp trimmed the public reads at Q25, and only in-frame beta chains were retained. Here each entry gathers all rows of one CDR3 protein and keeps the most common genes and DNA. TCRdb's processing, not the authors', yielded these V and J calls. A total of roughly 250,000 distinct CDR3 sequences appear in this sample, 16% of them only once. Around 26% of the sample is taken by the ten largest.

This clonotype was observed many times. Its antigen is not yet known. Base qualities are not at hand, and no much larger clone is one base apart. What the authors observed across the whole study: Ophthalmopathy was separated from stable hyperthyroidism by a 13 V-J signature model, with about 88% sensitivity and about 81% specificity obtained in cross-validation and 80%/75% obtained in testing. During validation, the model predicted progression to ophthalmopathy a median of around 7 months ahead of onset, with around 71% sensitivity and roughly 72% specificity. Most expanded thyroid clonotypes (frequency above 0.001) were also found in blood, which suggests that blood repertoires may mirror thyroid immune responses. No statistical method was used to set the sample size in advance, and investigators knew the group allocation.

In the ophthalmopathy patients, disease was moderately to severely active, with a Clinical Activity Score of 3 or more, a NOSPECS grade of 4 or more, and a duration of less than 3 months. The study excluded patients with uncontrolled infections, other autoimmune diseases, pregnancy or lactation. Diagnoses were based on clinical symptoms, serum thyroxine and TRAb, thyroid ultrasound and orbital computed tomography. PBMCs were separated from 7.5 to 10 ml of fresh peripheral blood using Ficoll-Paque density gradient centrifugation. Total RNA was extracted with Trizol reagent, and quality was checked on an Agilent 2100 Bioanalyzer.

The sequenced sample was blood. The receptor comes from a woman in her late teens or twenties with Graves' ophthalmopathy. Recombination joined TRBV2 with TRBJ2-6; TRBD1 is possibly the D segment (6 matching bases). The DNA is as follows: TGTGCCAGCAGTGGAGACAGGAGCTCTGGGGCCAACGTCCTGACTTTC. Translated, it reads CASSGDRSSGANVLTF.